Listed below are T cell receptor beta chains from one sample, sequenced in a study of glioma-infiltrating T cells after dendritic cell vaccination. Sequencing was performed with immunoSEQ multiplex PCR; in TCRdb, only in-frame clones are kept and a portion is missing. The sample holds fewer than 100,000 clones, more than 75% seen once. The source was blood, collected before dendritic cell vaccination. The receptors come from a human donor with glioblastoma. Each CDR3 is given with its conserved first and last residue. The D gene is left open where the match is weak.

CDR3 length	D gene	V gene	CDR3 protein
15	TRBD1	TRBV5-1	CASSAGQGRGEKLFF
14	NA	TRBV6-5	CASKPLMGSLAYTF
13	NA	TRBV27	CASMVGAGTEAFF
12	NA	TRBV29-1	CSVEGAGSGYTF
13	NA	TRBV9	CASSVATADTQYF
12	NA	TRBV7-9	CASSLETYEQYF
13	NA	TRBV7-3	CASSPWGHNEQFF
18	TRBD1	TRBV29-1	CSAGVGQGKLLAGNTIYF
13	NA	TRBV6-5	CASKPTVTSPLHF
15	NA	TRBV27	CASRESLNSGNTIYF
16	NA	TRBV4-3	CASSQDRGSGSGGYTF
15	TRBD1	TRBV5-1	CASSLGDRGIDGYTF
16	NA	TRBV27	CASSIMGGRGSDTQYF
16	TRBD1	TRBV30	CAWRARDRRPTDTQYF
17	TRBD2	TRBV4-1	CASSQERLAGGYNEQFF
15	TRBD1	TRBV11-2	CASSLGTGDTGELFF
13	TRBD1	TRBV7-9	CASSRGQASEAFF
17	NA	TRBV6-1	CASSEARGGSYSYEQYF
14	NA	TRBV18	CASSPQGRDTEAFF
15	NA	TRBV10-3	CAISESPGGQGEQYF
14	TRBD2	TRBV5-3	CARNKWGGGYEQYF
13	NA	TRBV10-2	CASSEWRQETQYF
14	TRBD2	TRBV6-1	CASSVKLADYEQYF
14	TRBD1	TRBV28	CASSPTGGVFWTFF
15	TRBD1	TRBV18	CASSPGSGGDTEAFF
13	NA	TRBV11-2	CASSATLVYEQYF
14	NA	TRBV6-6	CATRESSGAYEQYF
14	TRBD2	TRBV28	CASRGEGLTYEQYF
12	NA	TRBV7-8	CASSRTPYEQYF
15	TRBD1	TRBV4-1	CASSLTGTVRYEQYF
17	NA	TRBV9	CASSVAPITTEQETQYF
15	TRBD1	TRBV28	CASSYDRVGAGELFF
15	NA	TRBV19	CASSAGPGSDYEQYF
17	TRBD2	TRBV9	CASSALTSGVSTDTQYF
14	TRBD1	TRBV27	CASSLSGGAGGYTF
15	TRBD1	TRBV9	CASSHLTGGTYGYTF
15	NA	TRBV4-1	CASSPDRSSYNEQFF
14	TRBD2	TRBV13	CASSFLAASYEQYF
15	NA	TRBV6-5	CASSYSGTIGNTIYF
13	TRBD1	TRBV5-1	CASSPQGGTEAFF
17	TRBD1	TRBV4-1	CASSQGGQGAFNQPQHF
16	TRBD2	TRBV19	CASSPTGLAGPYEQYF
13	NA	TRBV19	CASSRTANYGYTF
16	TRBD1	TRBV9	CASSARDRGNTGELFF
16	NA	TRBV18	CASSPQKKAGAGELFF
11	TRBD1	TRBV29-1	CSGRQGNGYTF
14	NA	TRBV29-1	CSVGGHLSYNEQFF
15	TRBD2	TRBV7-3	CASSLTSGSGDTQYF
16	TRBD2	TRBV9	CASSSSKREPYNEQFF
14	TRBD2	TRBV6-4	CASSAGTSRNEQFF
14	TRBD1	TRBV7-8	CASSLATGGFGAFF
13	NA	TRBV11-2	CASSPRARQNQSF
14	NA	TRBV5-1	CASSLDSSSYEQYF
15	TRBD1	TRBV5-4	CASSYRGSTGYEQYF
14	TRBD1	TRBV2	CASRLGQGGAEAFF
13	NA	TRBV4-1	CASSQGTGYEQYF